Below are 29 T cell receptor beta chains sequenced from a single sample in a study of OX40 agonist ivuxolimab in advanced cancers. Produced via immunoSEQ multiplex PCR; TCRdb's table is partial and in-frame only. The data show 50,000 to 65,000 clones, more than 85% seen once. The sequencing here drew on CD4+ or CD8+ T cells sorted from blood, taken in a trial of the OX40 agonist ivuxolimab. The receptors were sampled from an adult with an advanced solid tumor such as melanoma, head and neck, liver or kidney cancer.

The chain recombines TRBV4-1 with TRBJ2-3; D is uncertain. The CDR3 is 12 residues long. From germline, CDR1 is MGHRA and CDR2 YSYEKL. Trimming cost V 1 base and J 4 bases, with 3 bases left between them. This CDR3 is CASSQVPDTQYF. DNA of the CDR3: TGCGCCAGCAGCCAAGTTCCAGATACGCAGTATTTT.

In its sample, this clone was seen once. CDR3 DNA: TGCGCCAGCAGCCAAGGTAAAGGCTATGGCTACACCTTC. Protein sequence: CASSQGKGYGYTF. The chain joins TRBV4-3 to TRBJ1-2; D ambiguous. The CDR3 spans 13 residues. Germline V gives CDR1 LGHNA, CDR2 YSLEER. V was trimmed by 1 base and J by 4 bases, leaving 7 bases between them.

The V gene is TRBV7-8, the J gene TRBJ2-3; D is perhaps TRBD1 (5 bases). CDR3 length: 18 residues. Looked up from germline, CDR1 is SGHVS and CDR2 is FQNEAQ. Trimming cost V 3 bases and J 0 bases, with 19 bases left between them. Here the CDR3 reads CASSFHRNRQYSTDTQYF. CDR3 coding DNA: TGTGCCAGCAGCTTCCATAGGAACAGGCAGTATAGCACAGATACGCAGTATTTT.

The chain combines TRBV19 with TRBJ1-1; D not certain. This CDR3 has 16 residues. Germline V lookup: CDR1 LNHDA, CDR2 SQIVND (reference sequence). The V gene lost 4 bases and the J gene lost 0 bases, with 15 bases spanning the gap. Here the CDR3 DNA reads TGTGCCAGTAGTACTTTCGGACGGGAACTGAACACTGAAGCTTTCTTT. Residues: CASSTFGRELNTEAFF. Full variable domain (rest looked up from reference TRBV19 and TRBJ1-1): DGGITQSPKYLFRKEGQNVTLSCEQNLNHDAMYWYRQDPGQGLRLIYYSQIVNDFQKGDIAEGYSVSREKKESFPLTVTSAQKNPTAFYLCASSTFGRELNTEAFFGQGTRLTVV.

The chain recombines TRBV6-6 with TRBJ2-3; TRBD2 agrees at 11 bases. Losses at the gene ends were 9 bases for V and 6 bases for J; bases not matched to a gene: 14. The CDR3 has 16 residues. Germline values: CDR1 MNHNY, CDR2 SVGAGI (reference sequence). In DNA, the CDR3 is TGTGCCAGTGGTCGACTAGCGGGGCTGGCTAGGGATACGCAGTATTTT. Translation: CASGRLAGLARDTQYF.

DNA for the CDR3: TGTGCCAGCAGCCCAATAGCGGGAGGGGGTAATGAGCAGTTCTTC. Translated, it gives CASSPIAGGGNEQFF. The chain recombines TRBV7-2 with TRBJ2-1; TRBD2 matches at 11 bases. The CDR3 covers 15 residues. Per the germline V gene, CDR1 is SGHTA and CDR2 is FQGNSA. With 5 bases clipped from V and 7 bases from J, the junction kept 7 bases outside the gene matches.

The chain links TRBV7-2 to TRBJ2-1, with 9 bases fitting TRBD1. J was trimmed by 8 bases and V by 4 bases; bases with no gene match: 6. The CDR3 contains 14 residues. CDR1 and CDR2 (germline): SGHTA, FQGNSA. Here the CDR3 DNA reads TGTGCCAGCAGCTCGGGACAGGGAAAGGATGAGCAGTTCTTC. Protein sequence: CASSSGQGKDEQFF.

The chain uses TRBV18 and TRBJ2-1; D gene uncertain. This CDR3 spans 15 amino acids. Germline CDR1 reads KGHSH; CDR2 reads LQKENI. Trimming shortened V by 4 bases and J by 4 bases, and 14 bases separated the two germline ends. The CDR3 region has the DNA TGTGCCAGCTCACAGATGACTGTACCGTACAATGAGCAGTTCTTC. It yields the protein CASSQMTVPYNEQFF.

This clone was observed once. The genes are TRBV7-3 and TRBJ2-1; D uncertain. The CDR3 is 14 amino acids. Trimming left V 3 bases short and J 7 bases short, with 13 bases between. CDR1 and CDR2 (germline): SGHTA, FQGTGA. The CDR3 region is CASSFGSRLNEQFF. DNA of the CDR3: TGTGCCAGCAGCTTCGGGTCAAGGCTTAATGAGCAGTTCTTC.

V is TRBV7-2 and J is TRBJ2-2; TRBD1 matches 10 bases. The CDR3 is made up of 16 amino acids. Germline CDR1 is SGHTA and CDR2 is FQGNSA. Trimming at V came to 8 bases and at J to 4 bases, leaving 10 bases not matched to a gene. The CDR3 DNA follows: TGTGCCAGCGATGGCTTATGGGACAGGGGCACCGGGGAGCTGTTTTTT. It translates to CASDGLWDRGTGELFF.

This chain links TRBV4-2 with TRBJ1-1, with D possibly TRBD1 on 6 matching bases. Deletions cut 0 bases from V and 5 bases from J, with 13 bases between. Germline V gene lookup returns CDR1 LGHNA and CDR2 YNFKEQ. CDR3 length equals 15 residues. The CDR3 region has the DNA TGTGCCAGCAGCCAAGAAAGGGGGGTGCAAACTGAAGCTTTCTTT. Protein sequence: CASSQERGVQTEAFF.

CDR3 loop: CASSPSYNSPLHF. The CDR3, as DNA: TGTGCCAGCAGTCCCTCGTATAATTCACCCCTCCACTTT. This rearrangement joins TRBV27 to TRBJ1-6; D is unresolved. V lost 5 bases and J lost 4, with 6 bases in between. The CDR3 sequence is 13 residues long. Germline V gives CDR1 MNHEY, CDR2 SMNVEV (reference sequence).

The rearrangement joins TRBV13 to TRBJ1-1; D remains ambiguous. The CDR3 is 14 residues long. Between the trimmed V and J ends, which lost 3 bases and 1 base, there was a span of 9 bases. CDR1 and CDR2 (germline): PRHDT, FYEKMQ (reference sequence). CDR3 protein: CASSFPLGNTEAFF. For the CDR3, the DNA is TGTGCCAGCAGCTTCCCCCTGGGGAACACTGAAGCTTTCTTT.

The genes are TRBV4-3 and TRBJ2-7; D uncertain. This CDR3 contains 12 residues. V was pared by 1 base and J by 5 bases, with 6 bases between. The germline gives CDR1 LGHNA, CDR2 YSLEER. The CDR3 DNA reads TGCGCCAGCAGCCAAGTGGGGAACGAGCAGTACTTC. Its translation is CASSQVGNEQYF.

V is TRBV7-2 and J is TRBJ2-1; D not certain. The CDR3 extends over 12 amino acids. The germline V gene has CDR1 SGHTA and CDR2 FQGNSA. V lost 1 base, J lost 11 bases, and 9 bases lay in between. CDR3 sequence (DNA): TGTGCCAGCAGCTTAGGAGGTCTGCAGCAGTTCTTC. This encodes CASSLGGLQQFF. Full variable domain (missing parts from reference TRBV7-2 and TRBJ2-1): GAGVSQSPSNKVTEKGKDVELRCDPISGHTALYWYRQSLGQGLEFLIYFQGNSAPDKSGLPSDRFSAERTGGSVSTLTIQRTQQEDSAVYLCASSLGGLQQFFGPGTRLTVL.

The rearrangement links TRBV21-1 to TRBJ2-3; TRBD1, the table's D call, was not compared with the DNA. TRBV21-1 is a pseudogene segment. This CDR3 comprises 15 residues. CDR3 region: CASILRTESTDTQYF. The CDR3 DNA sequence: TGTGCCAGCATCCTCAGGACAGAGAGCACAGATACGCAGTATTTT.

This sequence joins TRBV5-4 and TRBJ2-3; D is ambiguous. V shed 1 base and J shed 3 bases, with 0 bases lying between them. The CDR3 is 11 residues long. Germline V gives CDR1 SGHNT, CDR2 YYREEE (reference sequence). The CDR3 loop is CASSLTDTQYF. CDR3 in DNA: TGTGCCAGCAGCTTGACAGATACGCAGTATTTT.

This rearrangement joins TRBV5-8 to TRBJ1-4; D is unclear. V was clipped by 0 bases and J by 2 bases, with 5 bases between them. Germline CDR1 reads SGHTS; CDR2 reads YDEGEE. CDR3 length equals 14 residues. Here the CDR3 reads CASSLGGTNEKLFF. The DNA for the CDR3 is TGTGCCAGCAGCTTGGGTGGTACTAATGAAAAACTGTTTTTT. The full variable domain, completed using reference TRBV5-8 and TRBJ1-4, is EAGVTQSPTHLIKTRGQQATLRCSPISGHTSVYWYQQALGLGLQFLLWYDEGEERNRGNFPPRFSGRQFPNYSSELNVNALELEDSALYLCASSLGGTNEKLFFGSGTQLSVL.

As to this clone: The junction does not match germline at one end; this may be a read error. The gene calls are TRBV23-1 and TRBJ2-7, with TRBD1 matching over 11 bases. TRBV23-1 is an ORF, with its function uncertain. The length of the CDR3 is 16 residues. CDR3 bases: TGCGCCAGCAGCCAATTCACGGACAGGGGGCAATACGAGCAGTACTTC. Protein sequence: CASSQFTDRGQYEQYF.

Written as DNA, the CDR3 is TGTGCCAGCAGTTTACTTACCAGCGGGGGGGCGGAGACCCAGTACTTC. This translates into CASSLLTSGGAETQYF. The chain joins TRBV27 to TRBJ2-5, with 10 nucleotides matching TRBD2. This CDR3 has 16 residues. The trim removed 2 bases at V and 5 bases at J, leaving 8 bases unmatched. CDR1 and CDR2 from the germline V gene are MNHEY and SMNVEV (reference sequence).

The chain uses TRBV30 and TRBJ1-2; 7 bases are shared with TRBD1. V trimming: 4 bases; J trimming: 4 bases; junction bases outside the gene matches: 9. Germline CDR1 GTSNPN, CDR2 SVGIG (reference sequence). The CDR3 sequence is 14 residues long. The CDR3 bases are TGTGCCTGGACGGCGCAGGGGGAAGGCTATGGCTACACCTTC. Translation gives CAWTAQGEGYGYTF.

This sequence joins TRBV19 and TRBJ2-7; 10 bases line up with TRBD1. Germline CDR1 reads LNHDA; CDR2 reads SQIVND (reference sequence). V gave up 5 bases and J gave up 1 base; unmatched junction bases: 11. CDR3 length: 17 amino acids. The CDR3 region has the DNA TGTGCCAGTAGTCTGAGAACCGGGACAGGGGAATCCTACGAGCAGTACTTC. As protein: CASSLRTGTGESYEQYF. Using reference TRBV19 and TRBJ2-7 for the parts outside the CDR3, the full variable domain is DGGITQSPKYLFRKEGQNVTLSCEQNLNHDAMYWYRQDPGQGLRLIYYSQIVNDFQKGDIAEGYSVSREKKESFPLTVTSAQKNPTAFYLCASSLRTGTGESYEQYFGPGTRLTVT.

This chain connects TRBV27 to TRBJ2-5; 8 bases map to TRBD1. The CDR3 is made up of 14 amino acids. Germline V gives CDR1 MNHEY, CDR2 SMNVEV (reference sequence). After removal of 4 bases from V and 4 bases from J, the junction contained 5 bases not matched to a gene. CDR3: CASSSQGVVETQYF. The DNA for the CDR3 is TGTGCCAGCAGTTCACAGGGGGTAGTAGAGACCCAGTACTTC.

The chain is built from TRBV4-3 and TRBJ1-5; D gene ambiguous. The length of the CDR3 is 14 residues. Germline V lookup: CDR1 LGHNA, CDR2 YSLEER. V lost 0 bases and J lost 5, with 8 bases in between. The DNA of the CDR3 is TGCGCCAGCAGCCAAGAAGTTGCACATCAGCCCCAGCATTTT. Protein sequence: CASSQEVAHQPQHF.

V is TRBV4-1 and J is TRBJ2-7; D gene ambiguous. Trimming stripped 3 bases from V and 3 bases from J, with 3 bases between. The CDR3 loop spans 11 amino acids. From germline, CDR1 is MGHRA and CDR2 YSYEKL. The CDR3 loop is CASSHFYEQYF. The CDR3, as DNA: TGCGCCAGCAGCCACTTCTACGAGCAGTACTTC.

This chain links TRBV15 with TRBJ1-2; no clear D gene. Germline loops: CDR1 LNHNV, CDR2 YYDKDF (reference sequence). With 0 bases removed from V and 4 bases from J, the gap between germline ends came to 3 bases. The CDR3 runs 12 residues. CDR3 sequence: CATSRDLYGYTF. CDR3 sequence (DNA): TGTGCCACCAGCAGAGATCTCTATGGCTACACCTTC.

The chain combines TRBV27 with TRBJ1-1, with no clear D. The germline V gene has CDR1 MNHEY and CDR2 SMNVEV (reference sequence). V gave up 4 bases and J gave up 4 bases, with 16 bases separating them. The length of the CDR3 is 15 residues. CDR3 sequence reads: CASSYERAAGTEAFF. In DNA form, the CDR3 reads TGTGCCAGCAGTTATGAGAGGGCCGCTGGCACTGAAGCTTTCTTT.

The CDR3 is CASSQGWNYNEQFF. The CDR3 DNA reads as TGCGCCAGCAGCCAGGGGTGGAACTACAATGAGCAGTTCTTC. The rearrangement joins TRBV4-1 to TRBJ2-1; D ambiguous. V was cut by 3 bases and J by 3 bases, with 9 bases left in between. Germline V gene sequence: CDR1 MGHRA, CDR2 YSYEKL. The CDR3 has 14 amino acids.

This sequence joins TRBV5-1 and TRBJ1-1; D is undetermined. The CDR3 is 15 amino acids. CDR1 and CDR2 from the germline V gene are SGHRS and YFSETQ. The V gene lost 4 bases and the J gene lost 4 bases, with 17 bases spanning the gap. This CDR3 is CASSPSVRIGTEAFF. CDR3 nucleotide sequence: TGCGCCAGCAGCCCCTCTGTGAGGATCGGCACTGAAGCTTTCTTT. Drawing the rest from reference TRBV5-1 and TRBJ1-1, the complete variable domain is KAGVTQTPRYLIKTRGQQVTLSCSPISGHRSVSWYQQTPGQGLQFLFEYFSETQRNKGNFPGRFSGRQFSNSRSEMNVSTLELGDSALYLCASSPSVRIGTEAFFGQGTRLTVV.